Presented here are 20 T cell receptor beta chains from one specimen sequenced in a study of OX40 agonist ivuxolimab in advanced cancers. TCRdb's copy holds only in-frame clones and misses some; the assay was immunoSEQ multiplex PCR. The sample shows approximately 70,000 clones, approximately 90% of them seen only once. The source was CD4+ or CD8+ T cells sorted from blood, collected in a trial of the OX40 agonist ivuxolimab. Every receptor here comes from an adult with an advanced solid tumor such as melanoma, head and neck, liver or kidney cancer.

The J gene is TRBJ1-5, the V gene TRBV18, with TRBD1 matching 9 bases. The CDR3 loop spans 17 amino acids. The germline gives CDR1 KGHSH, CDR2 LQKENI. Unmatched junction bases numbered 6, after V lost 1 base and J lost 2 bases. CDR3 protein: CASSPRARTGGNQPQHF. For the CDR3, the DNA is TGTGCCAGCTCACCACGAGCCCGGACAGGGGGCAATCAGCCCCAGCATTTT. Full variable domain (remainder filled in from reference TRBV18 and TRBJ1-5): NAGVMQNPRHLVRRRGQEARLRCSPMKGHSHVYWYRQLPEEGLKFMVYLQKENIIDESGMPKERFSAEFPKEGPSILRIQQVVRGDSAAYFCASSPRARTGGNQPQHFGDGTRLSIL.

The chain is built from TRBV27 and TRBJ1-2; TRBD1 agrees at 9 bases. Germline-derived CDR1 and CDR2 are MNHEY and SMNVEV (reference sequence). There are 14 residues in the CDR3. V trimming: 6 bases; J trimming: 5 bases; junction bases outside the gene matches: 7. CDR3 DNA sequence: TGTGCCAGCAGGACACCGGGACAGGGTTATGGCTACACCTTC. Protein sequence: CASRTPGQGYGYTF.

The chain recombines TRBV19 with TRBJ2-2; 9 nucleotides match TRBD1. Per the germline V gene, CDR1 is LNHDA and CDR2 is SQIVND (reference sequence). The CDR3 has 15 amino acids. J was trimmed by 4 bases and V by 4 bases; bases with no gene match: 4. This CDR3 reads CASSNRGLGTGELFF. DNA of the CDR3: TGTGCCAGTAGTAACAGGGGGCTGGGCACCGGGGAGCTGTTTTTT.

The chain joins TRBV5-1 to TRBJ1-2, with unresolved D. Trimming stripped 4 bases from V and 4 bases from J, with 20 bases between. Germline CDR1 reads SGHRS; CDR2 reads YFSETQ. CDR3 length equals 16 residues. The CDR3 sequence is CASSLSEGSRSYGYTF. CDR3 in DNA: TGCGCCAGCAGCCTGTCGGAGGGTTCAAGGTCCTATGGCTACACCTTC.

This clone was observed a single time. J is TRBJ1-1 and V is TRBV6-5, with 7 bases lining up with TRBD1. J gave up 1 base and V 8 bases, and 4 bases lay outside the gene matches. The germline V gene encodes CDR1 MNHEY and CDR2 SVGAGI. There are 13 residues in the CDR3. The CDR3 nucleotides read TGTGCCAGCCGCCGGACAGGGAACACTGAAGCTTTCTTT. It encodes CASRRTGNTEAFF.

The chain uses TRBV19 and TRBJ1-4; 7 bases match TRBD1. The ends lost 5 bases at V and 6 bases at J; junction bases unmatched: 6. Looked up from germline, CDR1 is LNHDA and CDR2 is SQIVND (reference sequence). The CDR3 has 14 residues. The CDR3 DNA reads TGTGCCAGTAGTTTTGCAGGGGGTGATGAAAAACTGTTTTTT. Translated: CASSFAGGDEKLFF.

A single count supports this clone. This chain links TRBV18 with TRBJ1-1; D call uncertain. V lost 1 base, J lost 1 base, and 7 bases lay in between. The germline gives CDR1 KGHSH, CDR2 LQKENI. The length of the CDR3 is 14 residues. Written as DNA, the CDR3 is TGTGCCAGCTCACCACGAAACTCGAACACTGAAGCTTTCTTT. Encoded protein: CASSPRNSNTEAFF.

The chain recombines TRBV5-6 with TRBJ2-5; D not resolved. The CDR3 has 14 amino acids. CDR1 and CDR2 (germline): SGHDT, YYEEEE. The ends were cut back, 0 bases at V and 5 bases at J, with 11 bases in the middle. This CDR3 reads CASSLGGSTETQYF. CDR3 DNA: TGTGCCAGCAGCTTGGGGGGTAGTACGGAGACCCAGTACTTC.

V gene TRBV10-1 combines with J gene TRBJ2-1; 9 bases line up with TRBD2. From germline, CDR1 is WNHNN and CDR2 SYGVQD (reference sequence). V dropped 4 bases and J dropped 6; count of bases not matched to a gene: 4. The CDR3 sequence is 14 residues long. DNA for the CDR3: TGCGCCAGCAGTGCAAGGACTAGCGTCAATGAGCAGTTCTTC. This gives the protein CASSARTSVNEQFF.

The rearrangement uses TRBV6-1 and TRBJ1-4; 8 bases are a match to TRBD1. The CDR3 runs to 13 residues. Losses at the gene ends were 8 bases for V and 7 bases for J; bases not matched to a gene: 6. Germline assignment: CDR1 MNHNS and CDR2 SASEGT. CDR3 protein: CASGHRGIEKLFF. CDR3 in DNA: TGTGCCAGCGGCCACAGGGGGATTGAAAAACTGTTTTTT.

The V call is TRBV25-1, the J call TRBJ2-2, with D perhaps matching TRBD2 (6 bases). CDR1 is MGHDK, CDR2 SYGVNS, per germline. The V gene lost 5 bases and the J gene lost 1 base, with 20 bases spanning the gap. The CDR3 is 18 amino acids. In DNA, the CDR3 is TGTGCCAGCAGTTCAACATGGCTGGGGGGAGTGAACACCGGGGAGCTGTTTTTT. Protein sequence: CASSSTWLGGVNTGELFF.

The chain carries TRBV19 and TRBJ2-5; 7 nucleotides align to TRBD1. J lost 7 bases, V lost 7 bases, and 12 bases had no gene match. Germline values: CDR1 LNHDA, CDR2 SQIVND (reference sequence). CDR3 length equals 14 residues. CDR3 sequence: CASTATGAGRTQYF. The CDR3 DNA is TGTGCCAGTACGGCCACAGGGGCCGGTCGGACCCAGTACTTC.

This chain uses TRBV7-2 with TRBJ1-5; a possible D gene is TRBD1 (6 bases). Germline loops: CDR1 SGHTA, CDR2 FQGNSA. V was trimmed by 1 base and J by 3 bases, leaving 13 bases between them. The CDR3 loop spans 16 amino acids. Here the CDR3 reads CASSLVGQGYNQPQHF. The CDR3, as DNA: TGTGCCAGCAGCTTAGTCGGGCAGGGGTACAATCAGCCCCAGCATTTT.

A single count supports this clone. V usage is TRBV18 and J usage is TRBJ2-1; 11 positions match TRBD1. Germline values: CDR1 KGHSH, CDR2 LQKENI. The length of the CDR3 is 19 residues. Germline trimming cut 4 bases from V and 5 bases from J; bases unmatched to any gene: 16. CDR3 nucleotides: TGTGCCAGCTCACTGACCGGGACAGGGGGGCCCGGTGGTGACAATGAGCAGTTCTTC. Translated, it gives CASSLTGTGGPGGDNEQFF.

The V gene is TRBV19, the J gene TRBJ2-6; the D gene is possibly TRBD1 (5 bases). Germline assignment: CDR1 LNHDA and CDR2 SQIVND (reference sequence). There are 17 residues in the CDR3. Deletions cut 4 bases from V and 0 bases from J, with 13 bases between. This chain's CDR3 is CASSTAGSGSGANVLTF. CDR3 coding DNA: TGTGCCAGTAGTACGGCAGGGTCGGGCTCTGGGGCCAACGTCCTGACTTTC.

The chain recombines TRBV5-1 with TRBJ2-2; D might be TRBD2 (6 bases). V dropped 1 base and J dropped 4 bases, with 11 bases sitting between them. Per the germline V gene, CDR1 is SGHRS and CDR2 is YFSETQ. The CDR3 spans 15 residues. The CDR3 reads CASSLSTGSTGELFF. DNA of the CDR3: TGCGCCAGCAGCTTGTCTACCGGGAGCACCGGGGAGCTGTTTTTT. Using reference TRBV5-1 and TRBJ2-2 for the parts outside the CDR3, the full variable domain is KAGVTQTPRYLIKTRGQQVTLSCSPISGHRSVSWYQQTPGQGLQFLFEYFSETQRNKGNFPGRFSGRQFSNSRSEMNVSTLELGDSALYLCASSLSTGSTGELFFGEGSRLTVL.

The CDR3 bases are TGTGCCAGCAGCGTAGGGGGACTAGCGGGAGGTGATGAGCAGTTCTTC. Its translation: CASSVGGLAGGDEQFF. The chain couples TRBV9 to TRBJ2-1, with 15 bases identical to TRBD2. The length of the CDR3 is 16 residues. J lost 8 bases, V lost 0 bases, and 3 bases had no gene match. From germline, CDR1 is SGDLS and CDR2 YYNGEE.

The chain is built from TRBV27 and TRBJ1-4; 7 bases are shared with TRBD1. This CDR3 comprises 15 residues. V shed 6 bases and J 7 bases; nucleotides not matched to a gene: 11. The germline CDR1 and CDR2 sequences are MNHEY and SMNVEV (reference sequence). The CDR3 nucleotides read TGTGCCAGCAGCCGTACCCGACAGGGAGGTGAAAAACTGTTTTTT. This encodes CASSRTRQGGEKLFF.

This rearrangement joins TRBV5-1 to TRBJ2-3, with 12 positions matching TRBD2. The V gene end was trimmed by 3 bases and the J gene end by 0 bases; junction bases not matched to a gene: 11. The germline CDR1 and CDR2 sequences are SGHRS and YFSETQ. The CDR3 is 19 residues long. This chain's CDR3 is CASSSRGLAGGTSTDTQYF. CDR3 bases: TGCGCCAGCAGCTCGAGGGGACTAGCGGGTGGTACTAGCACAGATACGCAGTATTTT.

The chain's CDR3 is CASSLAGHYEQYF. As DNA, the CDR3 is TGTGCCAGCAGCTTAGCAGGCCACTACGAGCAGTACTTC. V is TRBV7-9 and J is TRBJ2-7, with D hard to call. The V gene's germline CDR1 is SEHNR and CDR2 FQNEAQ (reference sequence). The V end lost 0 bases, the J end lost 3 bases, and 6 bases lay between the germline ends. The CDR3 is 13 residues long.